The 23 T cell receptor beta chains below all came from one sample that was sequenced in a study of T cells in Graves' hyperthyroidism and ophthalmopathy. What was amplified from RNA transcripts were TCR beta CDR3 regions. HTBI primers were the set used in a first-round RT-PCR of the TCR CDR3. From the multiplex PCR reads, TCRdb called clonotypes with MiXCR, one entry per CDR3 protein. The data show approximately 300,000 distinct CDR3 sequences, roughly 17% seen once. Source material: blood. These receptors were collected from a man aged 25 to 40 with Graves' hyperthyroidism.

The table lists this clonotype with many counts. The rearrangement joins TRBV30 to TRBJ2-1; D may be TRBD2 (5 bases). The ends were cut back, 2 bases at V and 14 bases at J, with 16 bases in the middle. The CDR3 length is 12 residues. The germline V gene has CDR1 GTSNPN and CDR2 SVGIG (reference sequence). CDR3 nucleotide sequence: TGTGCCTGGAGTTCGCTAGCTGATCTGAAGTTCTTC. As protein: CAWSSLADLKFF.

The genes are TRBV9 and TRBJ2-5; the D is unclear. The CDR3 runs 15 residues. CDR1 and CDR2 (germline): SGDLS, YYNGEE. V was pared by 4 bases and J by 8 bases, with 21 bases between. CDR3 loop: CASSTHEAGVGTQYF. As DNA, the CDR3 is TGTGCCAGCAGCACCCACGAGGCCGGAGTGGGTACCCAGTACTTC.

This clonotype has ten or more counts. The J gene is TRBJ2-3, the V gene TRBV12-3 or TRBV12-4; 8 bases match TRBD1. The CDR3 spans 15 residues. V was clipped by 4 bases and J by 6 bases; unmatched bases: 9. The CDR3 protein is CASSYLSQGADTQYF. CDR3 in DNA: TGTGCCAGCAGTTACCTTTCGCAGGGGGCTGATACGCAGTATTTT.

CDR3 amino acids: CASSPASGTYNEQFF. CDR3 sequence (DNA): TGTGCCAGTAGCCCGGCTAGCGGGACATACAATGAGCAGTTCTTC. The chain uses TRBV19 and TRBJ2-1; 9 bases agree with TRBD2. Germline CDR1 LNHDA, CDR2 SQIVND (reference sequence). The CDR3 sequence is 15 residues long. Trimming at V came to 6 bases and at J to 4 bases, leaving 7 bases not matched to a gene.

This clonotype was observed a few times. The CDR3 sequence is CASSQGRQPQHF. The CDR3 DNA follows: TGTGCCAGCAGCCAAGGGCGACAGCCCCAGCATTTT. This rearrangement joins TRBV3-1 to TRBJ1-5; D is ambiguous. Germline CDR1 and CDR2: LGHDT and YNNKEL (reference sequence). CDR3 length: 12 residues. V lost 1 base to trimming and J lost 7 bases, with 5 bases between them.

This clonotype was recorded at least ten times. J is TRBJ1-5 and V is TRBV12-3 or TRBV12-4, with D possibly being TRBD1 (6 bases). The CDR3 is 14 amino acids. Trimming pared 2 bases from V and 6 bases from J, leaving 11 bases between. CDR3 in DNA: TGTGCCAGCAGTTTACAGGGGCCCCGTCAGCCCCAGCATTTT. Protein sequence: CASSLQGPRQPQHF.

A few counts support this clonotype. J is TRBJ1-5 and V is TRBV5-6; D not resolved. Germline V CDR1 and CDR2: SGHDT, YYEEEE. The V end lost 3 bases, the J end lost 1 base, and 11 bases lay between the germline ends. This CDR3 is built from 15 residues. This CDR3 reads CASSWGTNSNQPQHF. CDR3 nucleotide sequence: TGTGCCAGCAGCTGGGGAACGAACAGCAATCAGCCCCAGCATTTT.

At least ten counts were recorded for this clonotype. The chain couples TRBV15 to TRBJ2-7, with a weak D call TRBD2 (5 bases). Trimming took off 0 bases at V and 2 bases at J, with 8 bases between the two ends. CDR3 length: 14 amino acids. Germline V gene lookup returns CDR1 LNHNV and CDR2 YYDKDF (reference sequence). CDR3 sequence (DNA): TGTGCCACCAGCAGAGATCTCGGGACCTACGAGCAGTACTTC. This sequence encodes CATSRDLGTYEQYF.

This clonotype has just a few counts. The final CDR3 position lacks the conserved phenylalanine or tryptophan, pointing to a likely read error. This sequence joins TRBV6-1 and TRBJ2-1; D is undetermined. The length of the CDR3 is 16 residues. Trimming removed 5 bases at V and 0 bases at J, with 14 bases between. CDR1 is MNHNS, CDR2 SASEGT, per germline. DNA for the CDR3: TGTGCCAGCAGTTCCCTAATGAAGAGCTCCTACAATGAGCAGTTCCTC. It encodes CASSSLMKSSYNEQFL.

This clonotype was picked up many times. The chain links TRBV2 to TRBJ2-1, with 9 bases identical to TRBD2. This CDR3 contains 19 residues. V lost 8 bases, J lost 6 bases, and 23 bases stayed unmatched. CDR1 and CDR2 from the germline V gene are SNHLY and FYNNEI. The CDR3 DNA reads TGTGCCAGCGAGCTGGGGCTGGGTAGCGGGAGTGGGGGTTTCAATGAGCAGTTCTTC. Amino acid sequence: CASELGLGSGSGGFNEQFF.

This clonotype was detected a few times. The gene calls are TRBV6-1 and TRBJ2-3; TRBD2 aligns across 11 bases. The junction had 0 bases not matched to a gene; V was cut back by 1 base and J by 3 bases. The CDR3 sequence is 15 residues long. Germline V gene data show CDR1 as MNHNS and CDR2 as SASEGT. The CDR3 region is CASSEVAGGTDTQYF. In nucleotides, the CDR3 is TGTGCCAGCAGTGAAGTAGCGGGAGGGACAGATACGCAGTATTTT.

This clonotype was counted at least ten times. The V call is TRBV30, the J call TRBJ1-1; D perhaps matches TRBD1 (6 bases). Germline CDR1 is GTSNPN and CDR2 is SVGIG (reference sequence). The CDR3 is 11 residues long. The germline V and J ends were trimmed by 8 bases and 1 base, with 8 bases remaining between them. This CDR3 is CASRGNTEAFF. CDR3 nucleotides: TGTGCCAGCAGGGGGAACACTGAAGCTTTCTTT.

This clonotype was seen many times. This chain links TRBV27 with TRBJ2-6; TRBD1 aligns across 10 bases. CDR1 and CDR2 (germline): MNHEY, SMNVEV (reference sequence). The CDR3 covers 16 residues. Trimming cost V 8 bases and J 3 bases; bases outside gene matches: 7. The CDR3 nucleotides read TGTGCCAGCGGACAGGGGGGCGCTTTTGGGGCCAACGTCCTGACTTTC. Protein sequence: CASGQGGAFGANVLTF.

This clonotype was seen repeatedly, ten times or more. This chain uses TRBV6-1 with TRBJ1-1, with D hard to call. V shed 5 bases and J shed 4 bases, with 8 bases lying between them. Germline-derived CDR1 and CDR2 are MNHNS and SASEGT. The CDR3 runs 12 residues. The CDR3 coding sequence is TGTGCCAGCAGTACCCCCGGCACTGAAGCTTTCTTT. Amino acids: CASSTPGTEAFF.

This clonotype was seen ten or more times. The rearrangement uses TRBV28 and TRBJ2-3; TRBD2 matches 9 bases. V lost 5 bases to trimming and J lost 5 bases; unmatched junction nucleotides: 17. Germline CDR1 MDHEN, CDR2 SYDVKM. This CDR3 is 18 amino acids long. The CDR3 coding sequence is TGTGCCAGCAGTCCCTTAGCGGGAGAGGACACGTTCGGAGATACGCAGTATTTT. It encodes CASSPLAGEDTFGDTQYF.

This clonotype showed up many times. V gene TRBV27 combines with J gene TRBJ2-6; D unresolved. This CDR3 has 14 residues. V lost 3 bases and J lost 4, with 7 bases in between. Germline-derived CDR1 and CDR2 are MNHEY and SMNVEV (reference sequence). CDR3 in DNA: TGTGCCAGCAGTTTTTCTCGAGGGGCCAACGTCCTGACTTTC. This encodes CASSFSRGANVLTF.

This clonotype has more than one count but fewer than ten. This could be a read error, since a much larger clone is one nucleotide away. The CDR3 does not end in the conserved phenylalanine or tryptophan, so this is likely a read error. The CDR3 DNA sequence: TGTGCCTGGAGTGTGCGGGGGGCAGATCAAGCTTTCGTT. It encodes CAWSVRGADQAFV. This rearrangement joins TRBV30 to TRBJ1-1, with a tentative D call TRBD1 (6 bases). Germline loops: CDR1 GTSNPN, CDR2 SVGIG (reference sequence). CDR3 length: 13 residues. Trimming pared 0 bases from V and 9 bases from J, leaving 14 bases between.

This rearrangement joins TRBV7-9 to TRBJ2-1; 9 nucleotides agree with TRBD2. The trim removed 6 bases at V and 8 bases at J, leaving 17 bases unmatched. The CDR3 is 17 amino acids. Germline lookup yields CDR1 SEHNR and CDR2 FQNEAQ (reference sequence). CDR3 residues: CASRTLSGREGQDEQFF. CDR3 nucleotide sequence: TGTGCCAGCAGAACCCTAAGCGGGCGGGAGGGCCAGGATGAGCAGTTCTTC.

V and J are TRBV7-2 and TRBJ2-1, with D unresolved. With 2 bases removed from V and 4 bases from J, the gap between germline ends came to 15 bases. The CDR3 has 16 residues. The germline CDR1 and CDR2 sequences are SGHTA and FQGNSA. This CDR3 is CASSLWLPLYYNEQFF. The CDR3 DNA sequence: TGTGCCAGCAGCTTATGGCTACCCCTTTATTACAATGAGCAGTTCTTC.

This clonotype was counted at least ten times. The chain carries TRBV6-1 and TRBJ2-7, with TRBD2 matching 15 bases. J was trimmed by 7 bases and V by 7 bases; bases with no gene match: 5. The CDR3 consists of 14 residues. Germline V gene data show CDR1 as MNHNS and CDR2 as SASEGT. CDR3 DNA sequence: TGTGCCAGCACCGGGACTAGCGGGAGGAGTGAGCAGTACTTC. Translating gives CASTGTSGRSEQYF.

The table lists this clonotype with a few counts. The chain has TRBV5-6 and TRBJ1-6; the D is unclear. Germline V CDR1 and CDR2: SGHDT, YYEEEE. The CDR3 has 11 residues. Trimming cost V 0 bases and J 18 bases, with 10 bases left between them. The CDR3: CASSLGQDCHF. CDR3 DNA: TGTGCCAGCAGCTTGGGGCAGGACTGCCACTTT.

This clonotype appeared many times. This rearrangement joins TRBV20-1 to TRBJ2-7; 7 positions match TRBD2. Per the germline V gene, CDR1 is DFQATT and CDR2 is SNEGSKA (reference sequence). CDR3 length: 16 amino acids. The V and J ends lost 0 bases and 0 bases, in that order; junction bases with no gene match: 8. Here the CDR3 DNA reads TGCAGTGCTAGAGACGGGGGAGGGAACCCCTCCTACGAGCAGTACTTC. As protein: CSARDGGGNPSYEQYF.

This sequence joins TRBV29-1 and TRBJ2-5; TRBD1 agrees at 11 bases. After removal of 6 bases from V and 4 bases from J, the junction contained 4 bases not matched to a gene. The CDR3 spans 13 residues. Germline loops: CDR1 SQVTM, CDR2 ANQGSEA. The CDR3 here is CSVDRGQGETQYF. Written as DNA, the CDR3 is TGCAGCGTGGACAGGGGGCAGGGAGAGACCCAGTACTTC.